What follows describes a single T cell receptor beta chain. Its cognate antigen is unknown. These data belong to a study of a mutant IDH1 vaccine in newly diagnosed glioma. Study observations and caveats: Pseudoprogression seemed unlinked to shifts in top peripheral T cell clonotypes.

Time point denoted: week 23, last vaccination. With topical imiquimod, each dose of the vaccine consisted of 300 ug of mutant IDH1 20-mer peptide. Per germline, CDR1 SGHTS and CDR2 YDEGEE. This CDR3 comprises 16 residues. J lost 2 bases, V lost 4 bases, and 11 bases had no gene match. Clones were sequenced by immunoSEQ multiplex PCR, and TCRdb holds only the in-frame ones, with some missing. Among about 43,000 clones, approximately 88% were seen once, and the ten largest hold 2% to 2.5%. The sequence derives from a woman aged 18-29 years with glioma. Some clones in this sample may be carry-over from other donors' samples. The source material was PBMCs, sampled from a glioma patient whose treatment included an IDH1 peptide vaccine. The chain recombines TRBV5-8 with TRBJ2-7; 8 positions match TRBD1. CDR3 nucleotides: TGTGCCAGCAGCGGGCGACAGGGGTTCGAAGCCTACGAGCAGTACTTC. This encodes CASSGRQGFEAYEQYF.